Sequencing of this T cell receptor beta chain was carried out in a study of T cells in Graves' hyperthyroidism and ophthalmopathy. Whole-study results and caveats: Blood held most thyroid clonotypes expanded above 0.001 frequency.

Remarks on this clonotype: Its matching antigen is unknown.

Germline V gives CDR1 MNHGY, CDR2 SVAAGI. This CDR3 comprises 15 residues. V lost 1 base and J lost 0, with 7 bases in between. Authors of the study amplified TCR beta CDR3 regions from RNA transcripts. TCR CDR3 regions were first amplified by RT-PCR with HTBI primers. TCRdb itself ran the multiplex PCR reads through MiXCR, one entry per CDR3 protein. Among about 560,000 distinct CDR3 sequences, 16% were seen once, and the ten largest hold more than 15%. The receptor was isolated from a woman aged 18-29 years with Graves' hyperthyroidism. The chain has TRBV6-9 and TRBJ1-3; no definite D call. Sequences were obtained from blood. The CDR3: CASSYYGSSGNTIYF. CDR3 nucleotides: TGTGCCAGCAGTTATTATGGCAGCTCTGGAAACACCATATATTTT.